The present entry profiles one T cell receptor (beta chain) with its context. This entry is derived from a study of sequential checkpoint blockade in melanoma. Study context: Each arm's sequence ended with maintenance nivolumab.

Only in-frame clones appear in the TCRdb table, and some are missing; sequencing was by immunoSEQ multiplex PCR. Among tens of thousands of clones listed, about four fifths were seen once. This sample's treatment: randomized to nivolumab then ipilimumab (arm A) or the reverse (arm B). Patients had received no earlier DNA-damaging chemotherapy. This CDR3 spans 15 amino acids. Germline CDR1 and CDR2: SNHLY and FYNNEI. The V and J ends lost 10 bases and 1 base respectively, with 20 bases between them. This receptor was obtained from a human donor with melanoma. The J gene is TRBJ2-7, the V gene TRBV2; maybe TRBD2 (5 bases). This material consisted of CD8+ T cells sorted from blood (inferred from file names), taken from a patient given nivolumab and ipilimumab in sequence. CDR3 region: CANGPGGRRSYEQYF. The CDR3 nucleotides read TGTGCCAACGGACCTGGCGGGCGTCGGTCCTACGAGCAGTACTTC. Full variable domain (rest looked up from reference TRBV2 and TRBJ2-7): EPEVTQTPSHQVTQMGQEVILRCVPISNHLYFYWYRQILGQKVEFLVSFYNNEISEKSEIFDDQFSVERPDGSNFTLKIRSTKLEDSAMYFCANGPGGRRSYEQYFGPGTRLTVT.